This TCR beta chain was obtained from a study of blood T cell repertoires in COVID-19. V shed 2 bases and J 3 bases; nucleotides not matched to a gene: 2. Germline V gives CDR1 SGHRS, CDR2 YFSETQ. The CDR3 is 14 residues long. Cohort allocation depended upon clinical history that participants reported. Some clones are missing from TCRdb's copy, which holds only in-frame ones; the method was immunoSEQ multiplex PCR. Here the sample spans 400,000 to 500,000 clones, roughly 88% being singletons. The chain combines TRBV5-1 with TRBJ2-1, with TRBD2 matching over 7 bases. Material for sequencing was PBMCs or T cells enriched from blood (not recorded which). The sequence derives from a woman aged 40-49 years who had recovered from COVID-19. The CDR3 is CASSFGGSYNEQFF. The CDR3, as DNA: TGCGCCAGCAGCTTCGGCGGGAGCTACAATGAGCAGTTCTTC.